The rows below give T cell receptor beta chains drawn from one sample of a study of OX40 agonist ivuxolimab in advanced cancers. Method: immunoSEQ multiplex PCR; TCRdb's copy keeps in-frame clones and lacks some. The data contain 55,000 to 90,000 clones, roughly 80% of them singletons. Sample: CD4+ or CD8+ T cells sorted from blood, taken in a trial of the OX40 agonist ivuxolimab. The source of these receptors is an adult with an advanced solid tumor such as melanoma, head and neck, liver or kidney cancer. Both conserved end residues are part of each CDR3. The order of the fields is J gene, CDR3 length, V gene, clone size, D gene, CDR3 DNA, CDR3 protein. A D gene is named only where the DNA matches it firmly. The size of a clone is reported for some rows only, either as once, few or many, or as a class for expanded clones.

J: TRBJ1-6
length: 15
V: TRBV7-9
size: .
D: TRBD1
DNA: TGTGCCAGCAGCTTCCAGACAGGGTATAATTCACCCCTCCACTTT
CDR3: CASSFQTGYNSPLHF

J: TRBJ2-7
length: 17
V: TRBV18
size: .
D: .
DNA: TGTGCCAGCTCACCGCCTCGTCCGGGCCAGGCGTCCTACGAGCAGTACTTC
CDR3: CASSPPRPGQASYEQYF

J: TRBJ1-1
length: 18
V: TRBV18
size: .
D: .
DNA: TGTGCCAGCTCACCACCCTCAGCAGGGTCGGGGATGAACACTGAAGCTTTCTTT
CDR3: CASSPPSAGSGMNTEAFF

J: TRBJ2-1
length: 14
V: TRBV7-8
size: .
D: TRBD2
DNA: TGTGCCAGCAGTTTAAGGAGGGAGGGCAATGAGCAGTTCTTC
CDR3: CASSLRREGNEQFF

J: TRBJ1-1
length: 14
V: TRBV6-4
size: .
D: .
DNA: TGTGCCAGCAGTGACCCACCTACAGAGAACAAAGCTTTCTTT
CDR3: CASSDPPTENKAFF

J: TRBJ2-7
length: 15
V: TRBV6-4
size: once
D: TRBD1
DNA: TGTGCCAGCAGACTCGGGACAGCAGGGGTCTACGAGCAGTACTTC
CDR3: CASRLGTAGVYEQYF

J: TRBJ1-1
length: 13
V: TRBV5-1
size: .
D: .
DNA: TGCGCCAGCAAGGAGGGGGGGGGCACTGAAGCTTTCTTT
CDR3: CASKEGGGTEAFF

J: TRBJ2-1
length: 17
V: TRBV13
size: .
D: TRBD2
DNA: TGTGCCAGCAGCTCGATCAACGGACTAGCGGGGGGAGGGGAGCAGTTCTTC
CDR3: CASSSINGLAGGGEQFF

J: TRBJ2-1
length: 16
V: TRBV4-2
size: .
D: .
DNA: TGTGCCAGCAGCCAAGATTCCCAGGCGGCTAACAATGAGCAGTTCTTC
CDR3: CASSQDSQAANNEQFF

J: TRBJ2-7
length: 13
V: TRBV28
size: .
D: TRBD1
DNA: TGTGCCAGCAGGACAGGGAATTTCTACGAGCAGTACTTC
CDR3: CASRTGNFYEQYF

J: TRBJ2-2
length: 15
V: TRBV5-1
size: .
D: TRBD1
DNA: TGCGCCAGCAGCGCAGGGGGCGCGGGCACCGGGGAGCTGTTTTTT
CDR3: CASSAGGAGTGELFF

J: TRBJ1-6
length: 17
V: TRBV7-2
size: .
D: .
DNA: TGTGCCAGCAGCCAGCATCGGGGGGCCTCCTATAATTCACCCCTCCACTTT
CDR3: CASSQHRGASYNSPLHF

J: TRBJ1-2
length: 20
V: TRBV4-2
size: .
D: .
DNA: TGTGCCAGCAGCCAAGATCTTTCGGGGGTGGGTAGGCTTGCAGTGAATGGCTACACCTTC
CDR3: CASSQDLSGVGRLAVNGYTF

J: TRBJ1-1
length: 16
V: TRBV28
size: .
D: TRBD1
DNA: TGTGCCAGCAGTTGGGACAGGGGCATCGTGAACACTGAAGCTTTCTTT
CDR3: CASSWDRGIVNTEAFF

J: TRBJ2-2
length: 14
V: TRBV16
size: .
D: .
DNA: TGTGCCAGCAGCCCACAGGCAAACACCGGGGAGCTGTTTTTT
CDR3: CASSPQANTGELFF

J: TRBJ2-1
length: 13
V: TRBV7-7
size: .
D: .
DNA: TGTGCCAGCAGCTTAGGACAGAACAATGAGCAGTTCTTC
CDR3: CASSLGQNNEQFF

J: TRBJ1-2
length: 14
V: TRBV5-1
size: .
D: .
DNA: TGCGCCAGCAGCTGGGACATCGGATCCTATGGCTACACCTTC
CDR3: CASSWDIGSYGYTF

J: TRBJ2-5
length: 16
V: TRBV5-1
size: .
D: TRBD1
DNA: TGCGCCAGCAGCTTTCATGGACAGGGAAGTCAAGAGACCCAGTACTTC
CDR3: CASSFHGQGSQETQYF

J: TRBJ1-1
length: 13
V: TRBV4-2
size: .
D: .
DNA: TGTGCCAGCAGCCAAGAATTAGGTGCTGAAGCTTTCTTT
CDR3: CASSQELGAEAFF

J: TRBJ2-5
length: 13
V: TRBV19
size: .
D: .
DNA: TGTGCCAGTAGTCTAGGGAACCAAGAGACCCAGTACTTC
CDR3: CASSLGNQETQYF

J: TRBJ2-7
length: 14
V: TRBV18
size: once
D: .
DNA: TGTGCCAGCTCACCAGGGGAGAGCTCCTACGAGCAGTACTTC
CDR3: CASSPGESSYEQYF

J: TRBJ2-2
length: 15
V: TRBV9
size: once
D: .
DNA: TGTGCCAGCAGCGTAATAAGTCAGGGGACCGGGGAGCTGTTTTTT
CDR3: CASSVISQGTGELFF

J: TRBJ2-5
length: 12
V: TRBV6-1
size: once
D: .
DNA: TGTGCCAGCTGGGATGGGGTGAGGACCCAGTACTTC
CDR3: CASWDGVRTQYF

J: TRBJ2-7
length: 12
V: TRBV7-6
size: .
D: .
DNA: TGTGCCAGCAGCTTAAAGGGGAACGAGCAGTACTTC
CDR3: CASSLKGNEQYF

J: TRBJ2-3
length: 16
V: TRBV7-2
size: few
D: .
DNA: TGTGCCAGCAGCCCCAAAAGGGTAGCTTCCCCAGATACGCAGTATTTT
CDR3: CASSPKRVASPDTQYF

J: TRBJ1-2
length: 14
V: TRBV29-1
size: .
D: .
DNA: TGCAGCGGTAGACATGACCGAAACCCCTATGGCTACACCTTC
CDR3: CSGRHDRNPYGYTF

J: TRBJ1-4
length: 15
V: TRBV7-9
size: .
D: .
DNA: TGTGCCAGCAGCTTAGCGGCCACGACTAATGAAAAACTGTTTTTT
CDR3: CASSLAATTNEKLFF